The entry below describes one T cell receptor beta chain. Its specificity is not known. The PCR ran on 60 Vbeta and 13 Jbeta primers. Data came from immunoSEQ multiplex PCR; TCRdb stores just in-frame clones and leaves some out. The sample contains under 170,000 clones, about 60% of which appear only once. These data belong to a study of cytomegalovirus exposure and HLA in healthy donors. Trimming pared 0 bases from V and 3 bases from J, leaving 20 bases between. CDR3 length: 18 amino acids. The germline V gene encodes CDR1 GTSNPN and CDR2 SVGIG (reference sequence). The study, taken as a whole, reports: TCR beta chains numbering 164 were designated cytomegalovirus-associated. Per published accounts, TCR beta sequences correctly predicted the HLA-A and HLA-B alleles of most subjects.

This receptor was identified in a woman aged 55 to 70 in good health and CMV-seropositive. V gene TRBV30 combines with J gene TRBJ1-4; weak D call: TRBD1 (5 bases). Sequencing was performed on PBMCs. The CDR3 bases are TGTGCCTGGAGTGTAGCTGGAAGGGGAGGAGGAGCTAATGAAAAACTGTTTTTT. Encoded protein: CAWSVAGRGGGANEKLFF.